These T cell receptor beta chains were read from a single sample in a study of CD8+ T cells in alopecia areata. Sequencing was performed with immunoSEQ multiplex PCR; in TCRdb, only in-frame clones are kept and a portion is missing. In the table there are about 200,000 clones, about three fifths of which are singletons. The sample consisted of CD4+ T cells sorted from blood, taken at week 4, from a patient treated with tofacitinib. The receptors shown here come from a human donor with alopecia areata. CDR3s include the opening cysteine and the closing phenylalanine or tryptophan. Fields, in order: V gene, J gene, D gene, clone size, CDR3 protein, CDR3 DNA. D genes are given only for firm matches. Clone size is given for some rows only: seen once, a few or many times, or a class if the clone is expanded.

TRBV29-1	TRBJ2-3	-	-	CSVPGTGTDTQYF	TGCAGCGTTCCGGGGACGGGGACAGATACGCAGTATTTT
TRBV2	TRBJ2-7	-	-	CASQQGPLYEQYF	TGTGCCAGCCAACAGGGTCCCCTTTACGAGCAGTACTTC
TRBV6-5	TRBJ2-3	-	-	CASSYRGGLTDTQYF	TGTGCCAGCAGTTACAGGGGGGGCCTCACAGATACGCAGTATTTT
TRBV5-1	TRBJ2-5	-	-	CASGEYQETQYF	TGCGCCAGCGGCGAGTACCAAGAGACCCAGTACTTC
TRBV29-1	TRBJ2-5	TRBD1	once	CSVEPQGTPETQYF	TGCAGCGTGGAGCCACAGGGGACCCCAGAGACCCAGTACTTC
TRBV30	TRBJ2-3	-	few	CAWSYSEDTQYF	TGTGCCTGGAGTTATAGCGAGGATACGCAGTATTTT
TRBV4-1	TRBJ2-4	-	-	CASSQGLGKGSKNIQYF	TGCGCCAGCAGCCAAGGTCTGGGGAAGGGATCGAAAAACATTCAGTACTTC
TRBV29-1	TRBJ2-1	-	-	CSVGHSRDYGEQFF	TGCAGCGTTGGACATAGTAGGGATTATGGTGAGCAGTTCTTC
TRBV29-1	TRBJ1-2	TRBD1	-	CKVVTGSPNYGYTF	TGCAAAGTTGTGACAGGGTCACCTAACTATGGCTACACCTTC
TRBV28	TRBJ1-2	TRBD1	few	CASSPGQADGSGYTF	TGTGCCAGCTCCCCTGGACAGGCCGACGGGTCCGGCTACACCTTC
TRBV29-1	TRBJ2-7	-	-	CSVVVGPSSEQYF	TGCAGCGTTGTTGTGGGGCCCTCATCCGAGCAGTACTTC
TRBV7-9	TRBJ1-4	TRBD1	-	CASSLPGQGNEKLFF	TGTGCCAGCAGCCTACCGGGACAGGGTAATGAAAAACTGTTTTTT
TRBV27	TRBJ1-1	-	-	CASSLYLNTEAFF	TGTGCCAGCAGTTTATATCTGAACACTGAAGCTTTCTTT